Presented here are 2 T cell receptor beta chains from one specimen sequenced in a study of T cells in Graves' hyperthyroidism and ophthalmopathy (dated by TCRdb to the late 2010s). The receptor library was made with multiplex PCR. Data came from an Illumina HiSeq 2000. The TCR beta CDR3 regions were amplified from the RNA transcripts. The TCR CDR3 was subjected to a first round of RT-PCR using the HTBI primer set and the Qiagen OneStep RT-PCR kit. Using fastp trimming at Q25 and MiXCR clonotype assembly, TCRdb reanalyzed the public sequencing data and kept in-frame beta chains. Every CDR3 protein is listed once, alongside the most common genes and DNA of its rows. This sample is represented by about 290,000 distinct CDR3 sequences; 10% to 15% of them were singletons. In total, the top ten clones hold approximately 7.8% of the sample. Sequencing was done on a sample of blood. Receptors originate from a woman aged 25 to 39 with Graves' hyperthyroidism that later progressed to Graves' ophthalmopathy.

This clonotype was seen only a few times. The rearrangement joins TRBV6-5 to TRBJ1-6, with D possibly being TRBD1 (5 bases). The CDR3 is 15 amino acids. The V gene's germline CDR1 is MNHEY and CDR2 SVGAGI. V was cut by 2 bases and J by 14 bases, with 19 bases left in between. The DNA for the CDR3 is TGTGCCAGCAGTTACGGGGGGGAACTGGGTTCTTCCCTCCACTTT. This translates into CASSYGGELGSSLHF.

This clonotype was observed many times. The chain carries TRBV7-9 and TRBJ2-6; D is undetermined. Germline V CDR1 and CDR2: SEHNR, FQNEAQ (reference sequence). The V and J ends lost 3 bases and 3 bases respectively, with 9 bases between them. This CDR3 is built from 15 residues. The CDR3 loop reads CASSFPTDGANVLTF. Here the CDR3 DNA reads TGTGCCAGCAGCTTTCCGACGGATGGGGCCAACGTCCTGACTTTC.